The 7 T cell receptor beta chains below all came from one sample that was sequenced in a study of shared clonotypes between healthy human individuals. Repertoires were generated with immunoSEQ multiplex PCR, while TCRdb's copy carries only in-frame clones and drops some. The repertoire holds 1,500,000 or so clones, approximately 98.5% seen once, with approximately 0.38% in the top ten. The sequenced sample consisted of naive CD4+ T cells sorted from blood. Regarding subset: CD45RA+ positively selected. The receptors derive from a man aged 30-40 years in good health.

V is TRBV10-3 and J is TRBJ2-7; maybe TRBD1 (6 bases). CDR3 length equals 15 residues. Looked up from germline, CDR1 is ENHRY and CDR2 is SYGVKD. V lost 3 bases, J lost 4 bases, and 16 bases lay in between. In DNA, the CDR3 is TGTGCCATCAGTGACATCGTGACAGGAATTTACGAGCAGTACTTC. Amino acids: CAISDIVTGIYEQYF.

The chain joins TRBV13 to TRBJ2-7; perhaps D is TRBD1 or TRBD2 (5 bases each). The germline V gene encodes CDR1 PRHDT and CDR2 FYEKMQ (reference sequence). The CDR3 loop spans 15 amino acids. V was clipped by 6 bases and J by 3 bases, with 18 bases between them. The DNA of the CDR3 is TGTGCCAGCAGGCTTAAGGGACGGGATCTCTACGAGCAGTACTTC. It codes for CASRLKGRDLYEQYF.

The rearrangement joins TRBV9 to TRBJ1-3; D may be TRBD1 (6 bases). V lost 0 bases, J lost 0 bases, and 13 bases lay in between. CDR1 and CDR2 from the germline V gene are SGDLS and YYNGEE. CDR3 length: 17 amino acids. The CDR3 sequence: CASSVDQQGYSGNTIYF. In nucleotides, the CDR3 is TGTGCCAGCAGCGTAGACCAACAGGGATACTCTGGAAACACCATATATTTT.

This clone was seen once. The genes are TRBV5-1 and TRBJ2-7, with D hard to call. Trimming removed 0 bases from V and 3 bases from J, with 13 bases in between. CDR3 length: 15 amino acids. In germline, CDR1 is SGHRS, CDR2 YFSETQ. CDR3 sequence reads: CASSLEGRGSYEQYF. The CDR3 nucleotides read TGCGCCAGCAGCTTGGAGGGTAGAGGTAGCTACGAGCAGTACTTC.

The chain carries TRBV9 and TRBJ2-3; 10 nucleotides align to TRBD2. Losses at the gene ends were 3 bases for V and 5 bases for J; bases not matched to a gene: 6. The germline V gene has CDR1 SGDLS and CDR2 YYNGEE. This CDR3 spans 15 amino acids. CDR3 bases: TGTGCCAGCAGCGCTAGCGGGAGTGCCGTAGATACGCAGTATTTT. It codes for CASSASGSAVDTQYF.

The V and J genes are TRBV2 and TRBJ2-7; TRBD2 matches 8 bases. CDR1 and CDR2 from the germline V gene are SNHLY and FYNNEI. This CDR3 contains 13 residues. J gave up 7 bases and V 10 bases, and 12 bases lay outside the gene matches. The CDR3 sequence is CATRGREAGEQYF. The CDR3 bases are TGTGCCACCCGGGGGCGGGAGGCGGGAGAGCAGTACTTC.

The CDR3 sequence is CASSLVGRPILNTEAFF. The CDR3 DNA sequence: TGCGCCAGCAGCTTGGTCGGCAGGCCTATATTGAACACTGAAGCTTTCTTT. This chain joins TRBV5-1 and TRBJ1-1; no clear D. The CDR3 is made up of 17 amino acids. Deletions cut 0 bases from V and 0 bases from J, with 15 bases between. Germline V CDR1 and CDR2: SGHRS, YFSETQ.